This T cell receptor beta chain originates from a study of blood T cells in healthy people across ages. The table lists this clonotype with many counts. This CDR3 spans 14 amino acids. Trimming took off 0 bases at V and 2 bases at J, with 7 bases between the two ends. Germline V lookup: CDR1 LGHNA, CDR2 YSLEER. Using a J-beta primer mix together with a sample-barcoded 5' primer, a second PCR was run for roughly 6 to 12 cycles. One entry per CDR3 protein, called by TCRdb with MiXCR from the 5' RACE reads. This table has around 1,100,000 distinct CDR3 sequences, around two fifths appearing once. The sequenced sample was blood. The sequence derives from a man aged 18 to 29 in good health. The chain links TRBV4-3 to TRBJ1-2; D call uncertain. CDR3: CASSQEAANYGYTF. The CDR3 DNA follows: TGCGCCAGCAGCCAAGAGGCAGCCAACTATGGCTACACCTTC.